This T cell receptor (beta chain) was sequenced for a study of CD8 T cells in Susac syndrome. Whole-study results and caveats: Only a relatively small number of individuals were included in the TCR sequencing and HLA analysis.

In the case of this clonotype: Its antigen is not identified.

The V end was cut by 3 bases, the J end by 5 bases, with 20 bases between. The CDR3 runs to 17 residues. Germline loops: CDR1 KGHSH, CDR2 LQKENI. RNA in amounts of roughly 0.5 to 1 ug was reverse transcribed with random hexamers. Coverage of TCR beta CDR3 amplification by immunoSEQ multiplex PCR extended to 54 Vbeta and 13 Jbeta. From the immunoSEQ multiplex PCR reads, TCRdb called clonotypes with MiXCR, one entry per CDR3 protein. This table has about 140,000 distinct CDR3 sequences, around 96% appearing once. The study sequenced TCR beta in blood CD8+ and CD4+ T cells. The multiple sclerosis controls comprised treatment-naive patients whose relapsing-remitting disease was stable or active.

The clonotype comes from a human donor with multiple sclerosis. The chain links TRBV18 to TRBJ2-1; tentatively, D is TRBD2 (7 bases). The sequenced material came from CD4+ T cells from PBMCs. CDR3 bases: TGTGCCAGCTCACCGCAACGGGGGGCTATTGCCAACAATGAGCAGTTCTTC. Amino acid sequence: CASSPQRGAIANNEQFF.